Listed here is a single T cell receptor beta chain. These data come from a study of CD8 T cells in Susac syndrome. Unmatched junction bases numbered 9, after V lost 10 bases and J lost 7 bases. The CDR3 runs 14 residues. Germline-derived CDR1 and CDR2 are SNHLY and FYNNEI. Random hexamers primed reverse transcription of about 0.45 to 1 ug RNA. In TCRdb, the immunoSEQ multiplex PCR reads were re-called with MiXCR into one record per CDR3 protein. In the table there are approximately 120,000 distinct CDR3 sequences, around 94% of which are singletons. The study sequenced TCR beta in blood CD8+ and CD4+ T cells. Healthy donors matched for age and sex were used as controls.

Sequenced material: CD4+ T cells from PBMCs. V gene TRBV2 combines with J gene TRBJ2-1, with 11 nucleotides matching TRBD2. The sequence was obtained from a human donor in good health. CDR3 sequence: CATDSGRATNEQFF. The DNA of the CDR3 is TGTGCCACAGATAGCGGGAGGGCCACTAATGAGCAGTTCTTC.